This TCR beta chain was obtained from a study of blood T cells in healthy people across ages (dated by TCRdb to between 2014 and 2017). A note on the overall study: In model experiments, template switching captured roughly one uniquely barcoded TCR beta cDNA molecule for every two T cells. To avoid experimental bias, donors of different ages were spread randomly across the sequencing lanes. Using the same blood draw, the study looked at two additional independent replicas of 1 million unique cDNA reads for two donors, one aged 18 to 29 and the other aged 80 or older. The donors were split into four age groups: young (average approximately 16 years), middle-aged (about 40), aged (over 55) and long-lived (approximately 89). Age-related changes in TCR beta repertoire diversity were measured in the study by deep sequencing normalized with unique cDNA molecular identifiers. The paper's findings and limits, for the study overall: Observed TCR beta diversity per million T cells fell roughly linearly with age, and a significant reduction was already apparent by age about 43. Conclusive comparison of naive and antigen-experienced compartments was prevented by the profiling of bulk unsorted PBMCs. A strong correlation was found between observed TCR beta diversity and the percentage of naive T cells measured by flow cytometry. Total diversity estimates from one million sequenced T cells were considered lower bounds and underestimates. Compared with the aged group, the long-lived group had more naive CD4+ T cells, fewer expanded clones and increased TCR diversity, a pattern suggesting age selection. Because the CMV infection status of the donors was unknown, age-related changes in expanded clonotypes may potentially have been confounded.

The 39 donors, aged 6 to 90 years, were systemically healthy Caucasian individuals from Russia. Around 9.7 milliliters of peripheral blood were collected from each donor into EDTA-treated Vacutainer tubes. Ficoll-Paque density-gradient centrifugation was used to isolate PBMCs, with at least 6.5 million per sample. Total RNA was extracted from PBMCs with Trizol reagent, with at least 5 micrograms obtained per sample. The percentages of naive CD45RAhigh/CD27high T cells were determined by flow cytometry on a PBMC aliquot from every donor. The CDR3 goes from the cysteine to the phenylalanine over 16 residues. The retained sequence is limited to the CDR3, 48 bases, with the frame set at the first base. Looking up the germline V gene (reference sequence) yields CDR1 SGHKS and CDR2 YYEKEE. Turning to this clonotype: The target of this receptor is not known. A read error may account for a junction end that differs from germline.

Library preparation employed 5' RACE. A second PCR of roughly 7 to 11 cycles was performed with a sample-barcoded 5' primer and a J-beta primer mix. A template-switch 5' adaptor carrying 12 random nucleotides introduced a unique molecular identifier onto each TCR beta cDNA molecule. Each sample yielded at least 3 million CDR3-containing paired-end reads. First-strand cDNA was synthesized from all RNA with the Mint cDNA synthesis kit, primed by a TRBC-specific oligonucleotide. All cDNA was treated with uracil-DNA glycosylase and then went through a first 18-cycle PCR with the universal primers M1SS and BC2_uni_R. The authors processed their data as follows. For normalization, 1 million high-quality reads, each with a distinct molecular identifier, were randomly selected from each sample. Instead of being binned into consensus sequences, reads with shared molecular identifiers were discarded. MiTCR, with a Q25 quality threshold and the strictest error-elimination algorithm, was used for CDR3 identification, clonotype clustering and error correction. A nonparametric unseen species model with Euler transformation was used to estimate a lower bound on total TCR beta diversity. In-frame beta chains were kept once TCRdb had trimmed the public reads at Q25 with fastp and called clones with MiXCR. Rows with a matching CDR3 protein are joined into one entry that keeps the most common DNA and genes. The V and J calls were determined by TCRdb, not by the authors. This sample comprises fewer than 2,000,000 distinct CDR3 sequences, about two fifths of them detected only once. The ten largest clones represent roughly 24% of the sample.

This receptor was identified in a human donor in good health. The sample taken for sequencing was blood. The rearrangement joined TRBV5-5 to TRBJ2-4; a stretch of 9 junction bases matches TRBD1. The CDR3 is CASNLDGDRAGNIQYF. The DNA sequence is TGTGCCAGCAACTTGGACGGGGACAGGGCAGGGAACATTCAGTACTTC.